The 25 T cell receptor beta chains in this list originate from one sample, sequenced in a study of radiation and T cells in renal cell carcinoma. Assay: immunoSEQ multiplex PCR; the TCRdb copy retains only in-frame clones and omits some. The sample lists tens of thousands of clones, roughly 79% seen once, with roughly 6.1% in the top ten. Noted time point: blood 2 weeks post-SBRT. As to treatment: 15 Gy SBRT to primary tumor, nephrectomy 4 weeks later. Sequencing was performed on blood, taken from a patient whose treatment included radiotherapy and nephrectomy. Receptors were obtained from a man aged 60 to 75 with renal cell carcinoma.

V is TRBV11-2 and J is TRBJ2-7, with 8 nucleotides matching TRBD2. V trimming: 5 bases; J trimming: 4 bases; junction bases outside the gene matches: 10. Germline V lookup: CDR1 SGHAT, CDR2 FQNNGV. The CDR3 loop spans 15 amino acids. CDR3 residues: CASSQPGSGEYEQYV. The DNA of the CDR3 is TGTGCCAGCAGCCAGCCGGGTAGCGGGGAATACGAGCAGTACGTC.

The chain combines TRBV11-3 with TRBJ2-1; D is perhaps TRBD2 (6 bases). V lost 2 bases and J 0 bases, leaving 23 bases between the germline ends. This CDR3 has 20 amino acids. CDR1 SGHNT and CDR2 YENEEA come from the germline V gene. The CDR3 loop reads CASSLSMGGTPNGSYNEQFF. The DNA of the CDR3 is TGTGCCAGCAGCTTATCAATGGGCGGGACCCCCAACGGCTCCTACAATGAGCAGTTCTTC.

This clone was counted a single time. The CDR3 DNA follows: TGTGCCTGGAGCCCCGGGTCCGGGACAGGGTACGGCTACACCTTC. This codes for CAWSPGSGTGYGYTF. The chain has TRBV30 and TRBJ1-2, with 9 bases lining up with TRBD1. The CDR3 is made up of 15 amino acids. Germline CDR1 reads GTSNPN; CDR2 reads SVGIG (reference sequence). After removal of 3 bases from V and 8 bases from J, the junction contained 13 bases not matched to a gene.

The rearrangement joins TRBV6-5 to TRBJ1-1, with TRBD1 matching 10 bases. Trimming removed 6 bases from V and 6 bases from J; junction bases left unmatched: 7. CDR1 is MNHEY and CDR2 is SVGAGI in the germline V gene. This CDR3 is 14 amino acids long. DNA for the CDR3: TGTGCCAGCAGGACCGGGACAGGGGTTTCTGAAGCTTTCTTT. This sequence encodes CASRTGTGVSEAFF.

This clone appeared a few times. The chain combines TRBV30 with TRBJ1-1; perhaps TRBD1 as D (6 bases). The germline V and J ends were trimmed by 1 base and 7 bases, with 13 bases remaining between them. This CDR3 has 13 residues. Germline assignment: CDR1 GTSNPN and CDR2 SVGIG (reference sequence). The CDR3 coding sequence is TGTGCCTGGAGTGCGACCGAGGGGGGTGAAGCTTTCTTT. Its translation is CAWSATEGGEAFF. Together with reference TRBV30 and TRBJ1-1, the CDR3 gives the full variable domain: SQTIHQWPATLVQPVGSPLSLECTVEGTSNPNLYWYRQAAGRGLQLLFYSVGIGQISSEVPQNLSASRPQDRQFILSSKKLLLSDSGFYLCAWSATEGGEAFFGQGTRLTVV.

This chain joins TRBV5-6 and TRBJ2-1; TRBD1 agrees at 7 bases. Trimming at V came to 3 bases and at J to 9 bases, leaving 3 bases not matched to a gene. The CDR3 has 12 residues. Germline V lookup: CDR1 SGHDT, CDR2 YYEEEE. The CDR3 DNA sequence: TGTGCCAGCAGCTGGGACAGAACTGAGCAGTTCTTC. It is translated as CASSWDRTEQFF.

The rearrangement uses TRBV2 and TRBJ2-3; D is unclear. CDR3 size: 17 residues. V lost 7 bases and J 5 bases, leaving 25 bases between the germline ends. Germline V gene data show CDR1 as SNHLY and CDR2 as FYNNEI. The CDR3 coding sequence is TGTGCCAGCACAATCTCCCCAGGCCAGCCTGCACAAGATACGCAGTATTTT. This sequence encodes CASTISPGQPAQDTQYF.

This clone was counted a few times. The chain is built from TRBV29-1 and TRBJ1-1; maybe TRBD1 (5 bases). Trimming left V 6 bases short and J 5 bases short, with 16 bases between. CDR1 is SQVTM, CDR2 ANQGSEA, per germline. The length of the CDR3 is 13 residues. In DNA, the CDR3 is TGCAGCGTCTCTCAGGGCGCGGGTACTGAAGCTTTCTTT. The encoded protein is CSVSQGAGTEAFF.

The chain uses TRBV7-3 and TRBJ2-3, with 7 bases aligning to TRBD2. CDR1 is SGHTA and CDR2 is FQGTGA in the germline V gene. The CDR3 is made up of 15 amino acids. V shed 4 bases and J 2 bases; nucleotides not matched to a gene: 6. The CDR3 protein is CASSSSSGHTDTQYF. For the CDR3, the DNA is TGTGCCAGCAGCTCCTCTAGCGGCCACACAGATACGCAGTATTTT.

The rearrangement uses TRBV18 and TRBJ2-5; possibly TRBD1 for D (5 bases). Germline V gene lookup returns CDR1 KGHSH and CDR2 LQKENI. The CDR3 is 16 residues long. V dropped 1 base and J dropped 2 bases, with 14 bases sitting between them. For the CDR3, the DNA is TGTGCCAGCTCACCACTCCCGACAGTAGGGCAAGAGACCCAGTACTTC. Encoded protein: CASSPLPTVGQETQYF.

The chain carries TRBV20-1 and TRBJ2-5, with D unresolved. Trimming shortened V by 8 bases and J by 1 base, and 8 bases separated the two germline ends. CDR1 is DFQATT, CDR2 SNEGSKA, per germline (reference sequence). The CDR3 consists of 11 residues. CDR3 nucleotides: TGCAGTTTCGGCGGCCAAGAGACCCAGTACTTC. Its protein product is CSFGGQETQYF.

The rearrangement uses TRBV14 and TRBJ2-2; 7 bases agree with TRBD2. The CDR3 spans 14 residues. With V trimmed by 5 bases and J by 6 bases, 6 bases remained unmatched. Germline V gene lookup returns CDR1 SGHDN and CDR2 FVKESK. CDR3 bases: TGTGCCAGCAGCAGACTAGCAGGGTCCGGGGAGCTGTTTTTT. Residues: CASSRLAGSGELFF.

The chain is built from TRBV7-6 and TRBJ1-4, with 11 positions matching TRBD1. V lost 5 bases, J lost 8 bases, and 7 bases stayed unmatched. Germline V gene data show CDR1 as SGHVS and CDR2 as FNYEAQ. This CDR3 region has 15 residues. The CDR3, as DNA: TGTGCCAGCAGCCCGAGGACAGGGGGCGGAGAAAAACTGTTTTTT. Protein: CASSPRTGGGEKLFF.

V gene TRBV7-2 combines with J gene TRBJ1-2; D perhaps matches TRBD1 (5 bases). From germline, CDR1 is SGHTA and CDR2 FQGNSA. Trimming pared 2 bases from V and 5 bases from J, leaving 18 bases between. The CDR3 spans 16 residues. The CDR3 sequence: CASSLLGTRLPYGYTF. CDR3 DNA: TGTGCCAGCAGCTTATTGGGGACTCGTCTCCCGTATGGCTACACCTTC.

The chain combines TRBV5-1 with TRBJ2-7, with 9 bases fitting TRBD2. Trimming at V came to 0 bases and at J to 3 bases, leaving 10 bases not matched to a gene. CDR1 is SGHRS and CDR2 is YFSETQ in the germline V gene. The CDR3 consists of 17 residues. CDR3 in DNA: TGCGCCAGCAGCTTGGGACAGGGTCAAGCGGGAGGCTACGAGCAGTACGTC. Its translation: CASSLGQGQAGGYEQYV.

The rearrangement links TRBV9 to TRBJ2-2; 8 bases map to TRBD2. The germline CDR1 and CDR2 sequences are SGDLS and YYNGEE. The CDR3 runs to 16 residues. V lost 5 bases, J lost 6 bases, and 12 bases stayed unmatched. CDR3 coding DNA: TGTGCCAGCAGTCTCAGGTCGTCGGGAGGGTCCGGGGAGCTGTTTTTT. This encodes CASSLRSSGGSGELFF.

This clone was counted once. The rearrangement joins TRBV14 to TRBJ1-3; 7 bases are a match to TRBD1. The CDR3 contains 19 residues. The J segment lost 0 bases and the V segment lost 0 bases, leaving 11 bases of the junction unmatched. Germline values: CDR1 SGHDN, CDR2 FVKESK. The CDR3 loop is CASSQERWRGPSSGNTIYF. As DNA, the CDR3 is TGTGCCAGCAGCCAAGAACGGTGGAGGGGGCCTTCCTCTGGAAACACCATATATTTT.

The rearrangement joins TRBV6-6 to TRBJ2-7; D is ambiguous. The V gene lost 0 bases and the J gene lost 1 base, with 4 bases spanning the gap. Germline V CDR1 and CDR2: MNHNY, SVGAGI (reference sequence). This CDR3 spans 13 amino acids. CDR3 loop: CASSYSGSYEQYF. The CDR3 nucleotides read TGTGCCAGCAGTTACTCTGGGTCCTACGAGCAGTACTTC.

The CDR3 loop reads CASSSSETQYF. The CDR3 DNA sequence: TGTGCCAGCAGCTCCTCAGAGACCCAGTACTTC. V gene TRBV11-3 combines with J gene TRBJ2-5; D gene uncertain. This CDR3 region has 11 residues. V lost 4 bases and J 4 bases, leaving 4 bases between the germline ends. Germline CDR1 SGHNT, CDR2 YENEEA.

The genes are TRBV7-9 and TRBJ2-3; 10 bases align to TRBD1. CDR1 and CDR2 from the germline V gene are SEHNR and FQNEAQ (reference sequence). V lost 4 bases, J lost 5 bases, and 9 bases stayed unmatched. The CDR3 spans 16 residues. CDR3 in amino acids: CASSSTWDRGRDTQYF. CDR3 bases: TGTGCCAGCAGCTCAACTTGGGACAGGGGAAGAGATACGCAGTATTTT.

The V and J genes are TRBV20-1 and TRBJ2-5; D remains ambiguous. Between the trimmed V and J ends, which lost 4 bases and 1 base, there was a span of 4 bases. The CDR3 sequence is 11 residues long. Germline CDR1 reads DFQATT; CDR2 reads SNEGSKA (reference sequence). The CDR3 sequence: CSATPQETQYF. As DNA, the CDR3 is TGCAGTGCTACCCCCCAAGAGACCCAGTACTTC.

CDR3 amino acids: CAISEEGAGEKLFF. CDR3 DNA: TGTGCCATCAGTGAGGAGGGGGCGGGCGAAAAACTGTTTTTT. V is TRBV10-3 and J is TRBJ1-4; 7 bases are a match to TRBD1. V trimming: 2 bases; J trimming: 8 bases; junction bases outside the gene matches: 5. This CDR3 is built from 14 residues. CDR1 and CDR2 (germline): ENHRY, SYGVKD.

DNA for the CDR3: TGCGCCAGCAGCCCCCGCTGGGGACAAAACAATGAGCAGTTCTTC. Protein: CASSPRWGQNNEQFF. This chain links TRBV5-1 with TRBJ2-1; the D gene is possibly TRBD1 (6 bases). The germline V and J ends were trimmed by 4 bases and 5 bases, with 16 bases remaining between them. Per the germline V gene, CDR1 is SGHRS and CDR2 is YFSETQ. There are 15 residues in the CDR3.

This chain joins TRBV21-1 and TRBJ2-4; the D call in the table, TRBD2, was not verified against the DNA. TRBV21-1 is marked as a pseudogene. The CDR3 extends over 14 amino acids. Here the CDR3 DNA reads TGTGCCAGCAGCATCCCAGCGGGAAGGAACATTCAGTACTTC. Translating it yields CASSIPAGRNIQYF.

On this clone: Sequence at one end of the junction differs from germline and may be a read error. The chain employs TRBV5-1 and TRBJ2-6; D possibly corresponds to TRBD1 (6 bases). This CDR3 contains 15 residues. CDR1 SGHRS and CDR2 YFSETQ come from the germline V gene. In DNA, the CDR3 is TGCGCCAGCAGCTCCCCCGAGGGGGTAGCCAGCGTCCTGACTTTC. It codes for CASSSPEGVASVLTF.